This T cell receptor beta chain was identified during a study of cytomegalovirus exposure and HLA in healthy donors. PCR primers comprised 60 Vbeta and 13 Jbeta primers. The repertoire was sequenced with immunoSEQ multiplex PCR; TCRdb's copy has only in-frame clones and lacks some. The listing records around 70,000 clones. Per the germline V gene, CDR1 is GTSNPN and CDR2 is SVGIG (reference sequence). V dropped 3 bases and J dropped 7; count of bases not matched to a gene: 6. CDR3 length: 14 amino acids. Study-wide findings and caveats: Most CMV-associated TCR beta chains were later found to appear HLA-restricted. Compared with the roughly 700-donor mean, an Asian-associated ancestry cluster reportedly had fewer N-insertions, according to a later analysis.

On this clone: Its antigen remains unidentified.

Sequencing was performed on PBMCs. The origin of this receptor is a boy younger than 18 in good health and CMV-seronegative. V usage is TRBV30 and J usage is TRBJ1-5; 10 bases fit TRBD1. DNA of the CDR3: TGTGCCTGGAGCCTGGGACAGGGGTGGCAGCCCCAGCATTTT. Residues: CAWSLGQGWQPQHF.